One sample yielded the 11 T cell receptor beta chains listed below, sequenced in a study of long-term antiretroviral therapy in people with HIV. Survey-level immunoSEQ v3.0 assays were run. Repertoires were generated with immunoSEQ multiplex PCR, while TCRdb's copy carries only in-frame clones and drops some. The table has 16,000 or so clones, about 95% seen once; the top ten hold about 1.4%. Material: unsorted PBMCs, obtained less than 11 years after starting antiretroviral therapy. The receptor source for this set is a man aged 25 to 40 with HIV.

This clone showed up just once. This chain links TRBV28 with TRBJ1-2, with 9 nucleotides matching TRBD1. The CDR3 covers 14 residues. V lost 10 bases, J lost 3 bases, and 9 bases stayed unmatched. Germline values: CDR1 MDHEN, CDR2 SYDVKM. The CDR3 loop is CATLTGGIYYGYTF. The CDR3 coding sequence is TGTGCCACTTTGACAGGGGGGATCTACTATGGCTACACCTTC.

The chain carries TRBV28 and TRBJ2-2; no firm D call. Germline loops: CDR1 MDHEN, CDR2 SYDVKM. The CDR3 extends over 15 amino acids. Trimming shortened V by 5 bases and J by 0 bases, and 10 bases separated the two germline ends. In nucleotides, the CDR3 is TGTGCCAGCAGTCTATACCTTTCGAACACCGGGGAGCTGTTTTTT. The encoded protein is CASSLYLSNTGELFF.

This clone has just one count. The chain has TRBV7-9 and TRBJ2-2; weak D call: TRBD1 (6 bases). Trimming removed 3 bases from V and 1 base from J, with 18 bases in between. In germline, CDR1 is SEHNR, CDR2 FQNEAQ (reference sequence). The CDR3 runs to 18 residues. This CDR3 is CASSLSTTGQMNTGELFF. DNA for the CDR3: TGTGCCAGCAGCTTGAGCACTACAGGGCAAATGAACACCGGGGAGCTGTTTTTT.

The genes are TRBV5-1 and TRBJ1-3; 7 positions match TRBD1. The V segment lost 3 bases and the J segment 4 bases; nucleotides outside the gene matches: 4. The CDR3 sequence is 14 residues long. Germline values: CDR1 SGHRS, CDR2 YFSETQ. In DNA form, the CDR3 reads TGCGCCAGCAGCTACGGGACAGCGGGAAACACCATATATTTT. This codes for CASSYGTAGNTIYF. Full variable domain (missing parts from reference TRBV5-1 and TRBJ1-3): KAGVTQTPRYLIKTRGQQVTLSCSPISGHRSVSWYQQTPGQGLQFLFEYFSETQRNKGNFPGRFSGRQFSNSRSEMNVSTLELGDSALYLCASSYGTAGNTIYFGEGSWLTVV.

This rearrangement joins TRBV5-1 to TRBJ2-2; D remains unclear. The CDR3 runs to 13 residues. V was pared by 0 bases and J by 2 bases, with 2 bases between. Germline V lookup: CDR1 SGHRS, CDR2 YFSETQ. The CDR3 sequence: CASSLGNTGELFF. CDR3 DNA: TGCGCCAGCAGCTTGGGTAACACCGGGGAGCTGTTTTTT.

The CDR3 coding sequence is TGTGCCAGCAGTTACAGGGACCCGAATTCGGGAGATACGCAGTATTTT. Translated: CASSYRDPNSGDTQYF. The rearrangement uses TRBV6-5 and TRBJ2-3; D is perhaps TRBD1 or TRBD2 (5 bases each). CDR1 and CDR2 (germline): MNHEY, SVGAGI. Trimming pared 2 bases from V and 5 bases from J, leaving 17 bases between. There are 16 residues in the CDR3.

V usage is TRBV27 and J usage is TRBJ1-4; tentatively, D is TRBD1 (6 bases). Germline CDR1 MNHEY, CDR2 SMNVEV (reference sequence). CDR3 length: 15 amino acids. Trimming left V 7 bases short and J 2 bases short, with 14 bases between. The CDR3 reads CASTQTGPTNEKLFF. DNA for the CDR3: TGTGCCAGCACTCAGACAGGTCCGACTAATGAAAAACTGTTTTTT.

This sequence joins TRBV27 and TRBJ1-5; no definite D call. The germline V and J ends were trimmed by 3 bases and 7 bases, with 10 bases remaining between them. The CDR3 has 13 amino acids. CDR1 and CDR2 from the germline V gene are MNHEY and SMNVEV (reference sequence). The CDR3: CASSFSVFQPQHF. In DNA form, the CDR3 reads TGTGCCAGCAGTTTTTCGGTATTCCAGCCCCAGCATTTT.

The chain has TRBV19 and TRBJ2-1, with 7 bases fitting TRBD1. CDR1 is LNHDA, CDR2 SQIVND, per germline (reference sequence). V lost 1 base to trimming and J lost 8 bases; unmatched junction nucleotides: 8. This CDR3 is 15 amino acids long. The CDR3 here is CASSIGGTAGDEQFF. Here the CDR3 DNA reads TGTGCCAGTAGTATAGGTGGGACAGCTGGGGATGAGCAGTTCTTC. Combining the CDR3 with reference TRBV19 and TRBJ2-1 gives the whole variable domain DGGITQSPKYLFRKEGQNVTLSCEQNLNHDAMYWYRQDPGQGLRLIYYSQIVNDFQKGDIAEGYSVSREKKESFPLTVTSAQKNPTAFYLCASSIGGTAGDEQFFGPGTRLTVL.

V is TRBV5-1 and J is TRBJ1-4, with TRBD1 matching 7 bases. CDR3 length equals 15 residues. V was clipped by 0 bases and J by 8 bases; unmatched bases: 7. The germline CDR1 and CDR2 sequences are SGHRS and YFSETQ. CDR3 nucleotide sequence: TGCGCCAGCAGCTTGGGACAGGGAATTGGGGAAAAACTGTTTTTT. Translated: CASSLGQGIGEKLFF. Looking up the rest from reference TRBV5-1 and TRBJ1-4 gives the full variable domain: KAGVTQTPRYLIKTRGQQVTLSCSPISGHRSVSWYQQTPGQGLQFLFEYFSETQRNKGNFPGRFSGRQFSNSRSEMNVSTLELGDSALYLCASSLGQGIGEKLFFGSGTQLSVL.

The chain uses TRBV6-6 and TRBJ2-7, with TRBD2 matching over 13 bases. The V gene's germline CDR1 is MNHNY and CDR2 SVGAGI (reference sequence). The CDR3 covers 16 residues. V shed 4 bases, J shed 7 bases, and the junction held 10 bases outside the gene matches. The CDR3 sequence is CASSSRTSGGAVEQYV. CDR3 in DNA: TGTGCCAGCAGTTCCCGAACTAGCGGGGGGGCCGTAGAGCAGTACGTC.